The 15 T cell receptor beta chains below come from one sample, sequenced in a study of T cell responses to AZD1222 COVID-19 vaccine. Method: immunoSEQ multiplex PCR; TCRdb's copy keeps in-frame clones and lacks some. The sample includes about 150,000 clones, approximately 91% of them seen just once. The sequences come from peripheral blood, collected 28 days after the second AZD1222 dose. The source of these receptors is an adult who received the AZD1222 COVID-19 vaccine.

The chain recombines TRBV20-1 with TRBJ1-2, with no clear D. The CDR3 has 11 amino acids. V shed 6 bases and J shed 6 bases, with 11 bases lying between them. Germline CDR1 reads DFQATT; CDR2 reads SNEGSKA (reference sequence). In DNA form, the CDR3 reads TGCAGTGCCGTGTGGGGAAATGGCTACACCTTC. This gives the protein CSAVWGNGYTF.

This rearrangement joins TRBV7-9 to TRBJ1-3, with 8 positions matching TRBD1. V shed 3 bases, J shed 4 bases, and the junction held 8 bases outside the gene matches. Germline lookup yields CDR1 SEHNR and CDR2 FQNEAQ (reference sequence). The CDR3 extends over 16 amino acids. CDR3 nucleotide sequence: TGTGCCAGCAGCTTCAGACAGGGGTCTTCCGGAAACACCATATATTTT. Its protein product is CASSFRQGSSGNTIYF. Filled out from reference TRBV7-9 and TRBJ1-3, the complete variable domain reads DTGVSQNPRHKITKRGQNVTFRCDPISEHNRLYWYRQTLGQGPEFLTYFQNEAQLEKSRLLSDRFSAERPKGSFSTLEIQRTEQGDSAMYLCASSFRQGSSGNTIYFGEGSWLTVV.

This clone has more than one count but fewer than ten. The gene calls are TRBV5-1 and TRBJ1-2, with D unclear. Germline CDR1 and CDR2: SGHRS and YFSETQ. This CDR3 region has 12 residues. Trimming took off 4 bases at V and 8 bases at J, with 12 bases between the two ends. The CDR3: CASSLPDNGYTF. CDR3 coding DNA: TGCGCCAGCAGCCTACCGGATAACGGCTACACCTTC.

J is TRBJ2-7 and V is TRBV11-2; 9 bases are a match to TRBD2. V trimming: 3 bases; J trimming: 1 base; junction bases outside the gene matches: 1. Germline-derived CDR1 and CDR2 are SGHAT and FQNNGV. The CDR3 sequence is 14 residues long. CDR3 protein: CASSLTSGSYEQYF. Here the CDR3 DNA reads TGTGCCAGCAGCTTGACTAGCGGTTCCTACGAGCAGTACTTC.

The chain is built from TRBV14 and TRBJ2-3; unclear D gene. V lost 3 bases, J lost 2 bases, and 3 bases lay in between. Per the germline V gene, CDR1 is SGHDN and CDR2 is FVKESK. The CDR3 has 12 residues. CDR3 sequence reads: CASSHNTDTQYF. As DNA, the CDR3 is TGTGCCAGCAGCCACAACACAGATACGCAGTATTTT.

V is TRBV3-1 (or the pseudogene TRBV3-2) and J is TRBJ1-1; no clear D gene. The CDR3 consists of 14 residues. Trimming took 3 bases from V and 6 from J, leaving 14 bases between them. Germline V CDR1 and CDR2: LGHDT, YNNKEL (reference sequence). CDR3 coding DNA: TGTGCCAGCAGCCAGATGAGTACGCGGGCTGAAGCTTTCTTT. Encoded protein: CASSQMSTRAEAFF.

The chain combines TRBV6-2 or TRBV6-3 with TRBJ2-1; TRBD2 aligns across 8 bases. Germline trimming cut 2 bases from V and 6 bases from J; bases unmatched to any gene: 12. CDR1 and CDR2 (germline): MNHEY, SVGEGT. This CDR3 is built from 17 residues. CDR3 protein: CASSYPRYRTSGNEQFF. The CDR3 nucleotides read TGTGCCAGCAGTTACCCTCGATACCGCACTAGCGGCAATGAGCAGTTCTTC.

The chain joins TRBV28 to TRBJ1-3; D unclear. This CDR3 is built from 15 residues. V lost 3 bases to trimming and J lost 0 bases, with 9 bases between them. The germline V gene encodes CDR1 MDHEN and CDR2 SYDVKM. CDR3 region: CASSFAAVSGNTIYF. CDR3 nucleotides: TGTGCCAGCAGTTTTGCGGCAGTCTCTGGAAACACCATATATTTT.

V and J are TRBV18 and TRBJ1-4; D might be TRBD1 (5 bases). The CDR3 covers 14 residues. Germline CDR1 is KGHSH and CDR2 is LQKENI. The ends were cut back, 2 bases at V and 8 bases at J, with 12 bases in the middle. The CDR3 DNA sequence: TGTGCCAGCTCACCAGGTCAGGGTGGCGAAAAACTGTTTTTT. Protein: CASSPGQGGEKLFF.

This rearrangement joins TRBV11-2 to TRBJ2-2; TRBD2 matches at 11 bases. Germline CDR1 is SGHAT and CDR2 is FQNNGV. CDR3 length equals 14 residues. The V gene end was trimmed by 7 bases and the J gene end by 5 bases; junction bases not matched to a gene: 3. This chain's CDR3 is CASNLAGGTGELFF. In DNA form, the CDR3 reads TGTGCCAGCAACCTAGCGGGGGGTACCGGGGAGCTGTTTTTT.

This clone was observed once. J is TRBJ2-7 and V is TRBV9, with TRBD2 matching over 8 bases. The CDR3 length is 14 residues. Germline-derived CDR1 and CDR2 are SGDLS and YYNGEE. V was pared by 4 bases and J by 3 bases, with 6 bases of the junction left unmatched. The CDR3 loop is CASSRDSGVYEQYF. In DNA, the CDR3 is TGTGCCAGCAGCAGGGATAGCGGGGTCTACGAGCAGTACTTC.

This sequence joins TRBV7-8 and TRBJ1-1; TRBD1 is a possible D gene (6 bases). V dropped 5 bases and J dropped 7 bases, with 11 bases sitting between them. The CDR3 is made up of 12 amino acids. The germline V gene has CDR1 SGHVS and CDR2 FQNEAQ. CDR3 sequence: CASSPARGEAFF. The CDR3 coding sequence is TGTGCCAGCAGCCCCGCCAGGGGTGAAGCTTTCTTT.

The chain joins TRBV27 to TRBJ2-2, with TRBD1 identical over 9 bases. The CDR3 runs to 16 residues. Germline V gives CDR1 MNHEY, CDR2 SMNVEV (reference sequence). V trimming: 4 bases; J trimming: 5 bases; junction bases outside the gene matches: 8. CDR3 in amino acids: CASSSTGGERTGELFF. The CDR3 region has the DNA TGTGCCAGCAGTTCTACAGGGGGCGAAAGGACCGGGGAGCTGTTTTTT.

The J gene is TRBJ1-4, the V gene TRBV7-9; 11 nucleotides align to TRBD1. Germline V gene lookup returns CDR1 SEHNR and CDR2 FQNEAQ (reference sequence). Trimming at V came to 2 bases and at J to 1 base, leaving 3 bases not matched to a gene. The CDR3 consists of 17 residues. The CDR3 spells CASSLMGQGVTNEKLFF. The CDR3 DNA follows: TGTGCCAGCAGCTTAATGGGACAGGGGGTAACTAATGAAAAACTGTTTTTT.

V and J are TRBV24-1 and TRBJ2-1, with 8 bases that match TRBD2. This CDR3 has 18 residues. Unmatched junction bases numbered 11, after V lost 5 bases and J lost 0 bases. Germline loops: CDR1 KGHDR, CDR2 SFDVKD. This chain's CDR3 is CATSARISGVSSYNEQFF. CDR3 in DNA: TGTGCCACCAGTGCCCGAATTAGCGGGGTCAGCTCCTACAATGAGCAGTTCTTC.